The entry below describes one T cell receptor (beta chain). Its specificity is not known. The data derive from a study of beta chain features in type 1 diabetes. The CDR3 runs to 18 residues. Trimming left V 3 bases short and J 4 bases short, with 26 bases between. The germline gives CDR1 SGHDT, CDR2 YYEEEE. Reverse transcribing all isolated RNA meant expressed TCRB transcripts were sequenced. Data came from immunoSEQ multiplex PCR; TCRdb stores just in-frame clones and leaves some out. The table includes hundreds of thousands of clones, 11% to 15% detected once. Regarding the study as a whole: Researchers report that Type 1 diabetes patients had moderately but significantly shorter TCRB CDR3s across all four CD4+ subsets. Naive, central memory and Treg TCRB repertoires appeared more alike in patients than in healthy donors.

Stem cell-like memory, regulatory, central memory and naive CD4+ cells were sorted via CD45RO/CCR7/CD25/CD127/CD95/CD27. The gene calls are TRBV5-6 and TRBJ2-7, with D perhaps matching TRBD2 (6 bases). Sequencing used naive CD4+ T cells from blood. This TCR derives from a man in his late teens or twenties with type 1 diabetes. The CDR3 spells CASSSPGDSGSARYEQYF. The CDR3 DNA reads as TGTGCCAGCAGCTCCCCGGGTGATAGCGGCTCTGCGAGATACGAGCAGTACTTC.